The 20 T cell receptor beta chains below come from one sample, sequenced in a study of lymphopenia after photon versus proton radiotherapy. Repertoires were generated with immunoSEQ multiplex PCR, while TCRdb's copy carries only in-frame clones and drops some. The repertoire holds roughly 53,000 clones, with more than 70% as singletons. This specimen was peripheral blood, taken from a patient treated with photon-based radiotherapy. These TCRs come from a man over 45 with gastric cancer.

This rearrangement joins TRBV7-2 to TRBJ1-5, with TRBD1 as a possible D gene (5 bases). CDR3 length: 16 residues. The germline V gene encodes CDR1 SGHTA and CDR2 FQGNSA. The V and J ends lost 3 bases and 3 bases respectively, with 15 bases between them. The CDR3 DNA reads TGTGCCAGCAGCTTCACTCCGGCCAGGGACAATCAGCCCCAGCATTTT. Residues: CASSFTPARDNQPQHF.

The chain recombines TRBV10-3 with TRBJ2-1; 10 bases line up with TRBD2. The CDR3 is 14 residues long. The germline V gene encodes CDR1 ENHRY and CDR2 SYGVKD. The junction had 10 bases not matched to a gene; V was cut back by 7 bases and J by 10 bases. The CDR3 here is CAIKRLAGAEEQFF. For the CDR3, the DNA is TGTGCCATCAAAAGGCTAGCGGGAGCGGAGGAGCAGTTCTTC.

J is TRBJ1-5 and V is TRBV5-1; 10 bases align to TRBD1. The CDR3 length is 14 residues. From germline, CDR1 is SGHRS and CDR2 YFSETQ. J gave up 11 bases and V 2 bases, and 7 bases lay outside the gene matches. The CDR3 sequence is CASSFGQGGSAQHF. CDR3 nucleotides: TGCGCCAGCAGCTTCGGACAGGGGGGGTCGGCCCAGCATTTT.

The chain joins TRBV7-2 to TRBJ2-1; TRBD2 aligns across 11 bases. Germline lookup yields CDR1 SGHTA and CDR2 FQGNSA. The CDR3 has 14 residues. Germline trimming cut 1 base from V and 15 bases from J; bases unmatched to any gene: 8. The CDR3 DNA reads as TGTGCCAGCAGCTTAGGCGGTAGCGGGAGGGCCTGGTTCTTC. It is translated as CASSLGGSGRAWFF.

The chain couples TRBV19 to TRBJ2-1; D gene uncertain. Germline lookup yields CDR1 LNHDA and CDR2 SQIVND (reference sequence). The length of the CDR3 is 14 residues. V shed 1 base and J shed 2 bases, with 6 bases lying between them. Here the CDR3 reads CASSIGATYNEQFF. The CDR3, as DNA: TGTGCCAGTAGTATAGGGGCGACCTACAATGAGCAGTTCTTC. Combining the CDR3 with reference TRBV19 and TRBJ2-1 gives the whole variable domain DGGITQSPKYLFRKEGQNVTLSCEQNLNHDAMYWYRQDPGQGLRLIYYSQIVNDFQKGDIAEGYSVSREKKESFPLTVTSAQKNPTAFYLCASSIGATYNEQFFGPGTRLTVL.

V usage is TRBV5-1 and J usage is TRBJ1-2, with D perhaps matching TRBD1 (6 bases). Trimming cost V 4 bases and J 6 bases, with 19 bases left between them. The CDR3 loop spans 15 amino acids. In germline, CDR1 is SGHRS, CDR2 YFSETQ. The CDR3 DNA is TGCGCCAGCAGCCTAGGACAGCGACGGTGGGATGGCTACACCTTC. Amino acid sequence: CASSLGQRRWDGYTF.

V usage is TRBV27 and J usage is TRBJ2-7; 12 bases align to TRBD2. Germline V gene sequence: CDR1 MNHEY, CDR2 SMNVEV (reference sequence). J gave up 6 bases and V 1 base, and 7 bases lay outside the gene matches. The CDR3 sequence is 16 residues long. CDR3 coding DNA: TGTGCCAGCAGTTTATACTCTAGCGGGAGGGCCATCGAGCAGTACTTC. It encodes CASSLYSSGRAIEQYF.

The CDR3, as DNA: TGTGCCAGCAGCCAAGATTTAGGGGTTACTGAAGCTTTCTTT. This sequence encodes CASSQDLGVTEAFF. The chain joins TRBV14 to TRBJ1-1; a weak D match, TRBD1 (5 bases). The CDR3 totals 14 residues. Germline CDR1 and CDR2: SGHDN and FVKESK. V was shortened by 0 bases and J by 5 bases, with 10 bases between the two germline ends.

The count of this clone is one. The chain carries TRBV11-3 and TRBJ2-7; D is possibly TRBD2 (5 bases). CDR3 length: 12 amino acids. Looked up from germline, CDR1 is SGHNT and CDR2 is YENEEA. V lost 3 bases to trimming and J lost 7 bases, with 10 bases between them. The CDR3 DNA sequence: TGTGCCAGCAGCTTTATTAGCGAGGAGCAGTACTTC. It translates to CASSFISEEQYF.

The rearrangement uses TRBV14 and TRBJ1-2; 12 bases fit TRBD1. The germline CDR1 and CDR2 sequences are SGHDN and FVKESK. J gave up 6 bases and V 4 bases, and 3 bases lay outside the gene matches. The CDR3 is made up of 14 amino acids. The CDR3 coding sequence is TGTGCCAGCAGCCTGGGACAGGGGGCGGATGGCTACACCTTC. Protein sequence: CASSLGQGADGYTF.

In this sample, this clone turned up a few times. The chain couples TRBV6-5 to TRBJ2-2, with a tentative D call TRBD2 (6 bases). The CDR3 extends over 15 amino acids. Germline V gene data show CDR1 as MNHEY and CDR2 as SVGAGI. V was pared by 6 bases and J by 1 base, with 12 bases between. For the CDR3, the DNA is TGTGCCAGCAGCCAACTAGCTGAGAACACCGGGGAGCTGTTTTTT. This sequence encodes CASSQLAENTGELFF.

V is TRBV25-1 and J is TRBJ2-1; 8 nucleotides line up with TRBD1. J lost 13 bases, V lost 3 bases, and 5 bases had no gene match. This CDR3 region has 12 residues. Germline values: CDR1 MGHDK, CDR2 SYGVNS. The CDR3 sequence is CASSDPGQAQFF. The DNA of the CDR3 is TGTGCCAGCAGTGATCCGGGACAGGCCCAGTTCTTC. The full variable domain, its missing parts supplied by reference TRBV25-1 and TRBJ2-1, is EADIYQTPRYLVIGTGKKITLECSQTMGHDKMYWYQQDPGMELHLIHYSYGVNSTEKGDLSSESTVSRIRTEHFPLTLESARPSHTSQYLCASSDPGQAQFFGPGTRLTVL.

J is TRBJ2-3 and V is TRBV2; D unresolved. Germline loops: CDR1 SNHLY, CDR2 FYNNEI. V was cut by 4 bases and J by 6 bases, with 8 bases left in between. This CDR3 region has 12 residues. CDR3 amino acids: CASSGKVDTQYF. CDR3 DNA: TGTGCCAGCAGTGGTAAGGTGGATACGCAGTATTTT. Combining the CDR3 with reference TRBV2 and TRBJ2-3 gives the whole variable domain EPEVTQTPSHQVTQMGQEVILRCVPISNHLYFYWYRQILGQKVEFLVSFYNNEISEKSEIFDDQFSVERPDGSNFTLKIRSTKLEDSAMYFCASSGKVDTQYFGPGTRLTVL.

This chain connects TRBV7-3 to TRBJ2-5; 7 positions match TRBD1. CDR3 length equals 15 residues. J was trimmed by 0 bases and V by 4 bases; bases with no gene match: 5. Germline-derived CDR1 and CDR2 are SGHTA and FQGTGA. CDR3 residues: CASSSGGLDQETQYF. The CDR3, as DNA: TGTGCCAGCAGCTCAGGGGGTTTAGACCAAGAGACCCAGTACTTC.

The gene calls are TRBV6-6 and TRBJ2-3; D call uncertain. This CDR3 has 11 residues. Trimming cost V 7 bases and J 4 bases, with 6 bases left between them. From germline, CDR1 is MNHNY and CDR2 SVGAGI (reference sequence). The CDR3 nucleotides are TGTGCCAGCATATGGTCAGATACGCAGTATTTT. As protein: CASIWSDTQYF.

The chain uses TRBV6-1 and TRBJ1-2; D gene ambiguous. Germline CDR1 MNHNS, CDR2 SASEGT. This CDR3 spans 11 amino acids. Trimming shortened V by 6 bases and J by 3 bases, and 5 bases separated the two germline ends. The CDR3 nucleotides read TGTGCCAGCAGGAAGGACTATGGCTACACCTTC. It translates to CASRKDYGYTF.

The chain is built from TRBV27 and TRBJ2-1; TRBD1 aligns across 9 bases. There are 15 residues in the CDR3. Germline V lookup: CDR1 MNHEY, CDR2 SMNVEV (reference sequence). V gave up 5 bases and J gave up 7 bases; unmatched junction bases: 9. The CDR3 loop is CASSGDREFRNEQFF. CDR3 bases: TGTGCCAGCAGTGGGGACAGGGAGTTTAGGAATGAGCAGTTCTTC.

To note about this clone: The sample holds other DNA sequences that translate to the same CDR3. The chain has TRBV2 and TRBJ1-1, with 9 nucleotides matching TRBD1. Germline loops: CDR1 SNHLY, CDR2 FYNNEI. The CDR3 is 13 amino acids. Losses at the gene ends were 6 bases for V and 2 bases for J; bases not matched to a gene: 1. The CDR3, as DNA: TGTGCCAGCAGACAGGGGGCTAACACTGAAGCTTTCTTT. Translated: CASRQGANTEAFF. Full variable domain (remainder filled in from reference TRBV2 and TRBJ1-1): EPEVTQTPSHQVTQMGQEVILRCVPISNHLYFYWYRQILGQKVEFLVSFYNNEISEKSEIFDDQFSVERPDGSNFTLKIRSTKLEDSAMYFCASRQGANTEAFFGQGTRLTVV.

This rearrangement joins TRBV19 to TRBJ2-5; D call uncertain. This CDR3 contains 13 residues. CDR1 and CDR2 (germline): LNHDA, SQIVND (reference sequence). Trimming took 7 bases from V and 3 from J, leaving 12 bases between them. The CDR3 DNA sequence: TGTGCCAGTATGGGGTTGGGGAAAGAGACCCAGTACTTC. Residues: CASMGLGKETQYF.

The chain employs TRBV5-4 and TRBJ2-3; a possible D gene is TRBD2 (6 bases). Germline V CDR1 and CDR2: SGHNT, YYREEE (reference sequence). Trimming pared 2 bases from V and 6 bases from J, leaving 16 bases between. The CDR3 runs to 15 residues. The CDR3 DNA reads TGTGCCAGCAGCTTCGGAGGGAGAGGAGTGGATACGCAGTATTTT. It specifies CASSFGGRGVDTQYF.